This T cell receptor beta chain was profiled in a study of blood T cell repertoires in COVID-19. Study information: Acute and convalescent COVID-19 samples came from the United States, Italy and Spain.

CDR1 MNHNY and CDR2 SVGAGI come from the germline V gene (reference sequence). V was shortened by 2 bases and J by 5 bases, with 13 bases between the two germline ends. The CDR3 is 15 residues long. Clones were sequenced by immunoSEQ multiplex PCR, and TCRdb holds only the in-frame ones, with some missing. The repertoire holds about 94,000 clones, around 87% seen once, with 4.9% in the top ten. The J gene is TRBJ1-5, the V gene TRBV6-6; D is undetermined. The sequenced sample consisted of peripheral blood. The TCR was taken from an elderly woman with acute or convalescent COVID-19. The CDR3 DNA reads as TGTGCCAGCAGTTACGGGTCCCGAGGAGATCAGCCCCAGCATTTT. Translating it yields CASSYGSRGDQPQHF.